This T cell receptor beta chain was documented in a study of shared clonotypes between healthy human individuals. Study-wide context: Donors had three CD4 naive, three CD4 memory, two CD8 naive and one CD8 memory plate apiece. Study results and limitations: In general, naive subsets displayed greater estimated richness than memory subsets did.

On this clone itself: Its specificity is unknown.

This table comes from immunoSEQ multiplex PCR, and its TCRdb copy is limited to in-frame clones, with some not included. The data contain millions of clones, roughly 91% of them seen just once; the ten biggest clones take up roughly 1.8%. Naive CD8 populations comprised CD45RO-negative cells positively selected for CCR7, excluding terminally differentiated effector memory CD45RA+ cells. The CDR3 is 14 residues long. In germline, CDR1 is MNHEY, CDR2 SMNVEV (reference sequence). The V and J ends lost 4 bases and 2 bases respectively, with 12 bases between them. The source material was naive CD8+ T cells from PBMCs. The chain combines TRBV27 with TRBJ2-7; the D is unclear. This TCR came from a man aged 18 to 29 in good health. Some clones in this sample may be carry-over from other donors' samples. In DNA form, the CDR3 reads TGTGCCAGCAGTTCTCGACTCCTTCCCTACGAGCAGTACTTC. Protein: CASSSRLLPYEQYF.